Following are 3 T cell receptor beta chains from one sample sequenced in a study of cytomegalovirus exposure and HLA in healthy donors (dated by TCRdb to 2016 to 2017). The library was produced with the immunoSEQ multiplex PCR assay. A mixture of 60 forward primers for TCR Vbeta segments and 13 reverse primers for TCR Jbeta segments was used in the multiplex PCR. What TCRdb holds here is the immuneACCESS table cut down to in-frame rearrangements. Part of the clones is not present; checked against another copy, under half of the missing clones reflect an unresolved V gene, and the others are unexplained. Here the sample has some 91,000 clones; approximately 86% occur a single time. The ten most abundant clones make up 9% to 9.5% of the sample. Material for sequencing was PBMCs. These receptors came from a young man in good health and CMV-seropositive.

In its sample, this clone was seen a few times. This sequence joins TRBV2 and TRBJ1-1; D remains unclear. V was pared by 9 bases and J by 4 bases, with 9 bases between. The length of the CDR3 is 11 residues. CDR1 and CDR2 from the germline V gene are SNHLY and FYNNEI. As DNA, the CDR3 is TGTGCCAGAGCCCTTGGCACTGAAGCTTTCTTT. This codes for CARALGTEAFF.

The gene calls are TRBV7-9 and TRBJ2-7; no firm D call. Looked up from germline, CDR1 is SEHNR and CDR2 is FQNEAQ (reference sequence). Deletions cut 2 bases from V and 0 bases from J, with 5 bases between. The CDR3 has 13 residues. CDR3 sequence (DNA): TGTGCCAGCAGCTTAATCAGCTCCTACGAGCAGTACTTC. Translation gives CASSLISSYEQYF.

The CDR3 DNA follows: TGTGCCAGCAGTCTAATCCACGGCTCTGGAAACACCATATATTTT. Its translation: CASSLIHGSGNTIYF. The genes are TRBV2 and TRBJ1-3, with no clear D. The V end lost 5 bases, the J end lost 0 bases, and 11 bases lay between the germline ends. Germline V gene data show CDR1 as SNHLY and CDR2 as FYNNEI. This CDR3 is 15 amino acids long.